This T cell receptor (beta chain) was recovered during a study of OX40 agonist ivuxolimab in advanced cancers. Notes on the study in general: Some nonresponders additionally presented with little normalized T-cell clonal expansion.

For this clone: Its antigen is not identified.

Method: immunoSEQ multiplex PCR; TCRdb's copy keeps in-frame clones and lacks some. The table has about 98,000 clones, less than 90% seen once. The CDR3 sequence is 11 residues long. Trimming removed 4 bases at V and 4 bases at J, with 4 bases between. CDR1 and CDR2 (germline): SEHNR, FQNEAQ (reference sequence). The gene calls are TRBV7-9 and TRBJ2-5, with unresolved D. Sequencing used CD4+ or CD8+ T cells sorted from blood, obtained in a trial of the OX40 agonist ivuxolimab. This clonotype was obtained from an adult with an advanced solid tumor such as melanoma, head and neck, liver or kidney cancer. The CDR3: CASSSIETQYF. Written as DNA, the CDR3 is TGTGCCAGCAGCTCAATAGAGACCCAGTACTTC.